These 21 T cell receptor beta chains were all obtained from the same sample, sequenced in a study of cytomegalovirus exposure and HLA in healthy donors. Use of 60 Vbeta and 13 Jbeta primers characterized the PCR. TCRdb keeps only in-frame clones here, not all; method: immunoSEQ multiplex PCR. The data contain about 92,000 clones, approximately 81% of them singletons. The sample consisted of PBMCs. The receptors here all came from a girl aged 2 to 10 in good health and CMV-seropositive.

This chain links TRBV19 with TRBJ1-4; 7 positions agree with TRBD1. The V gene's germline CDR1 is LNHDA and CDR2 SQIVND (reference sequence). The V and J ends lost 5 bases and 8 bases, in that order; junction bases with no gene match: 11. The CDR3 is 15 residues long. The CDR3 DNA is TGTGCCAGTAGTCCGACCGGGACAGCCTCCGAAAAACTGTTTTTT. It yields the protein CASSPTGTASEKLFF.

The chain joins TRBV4-1 to TRBJ2-7; TRBD1 matches at 11 bases. The ends lost 4 bases at V and 4 bases at J; junction bases unmatched: 3. CDR3 length: 14 residues. Germline V CDR1 and CDR2: MGHRA, YSYEKL. For the CDR3, the DNA is TGCGCCAGCAGCCGGGACAGGGGGAATTACGAGCAGTACTTC. Its translation is CASSRDRGNYEQYF.

This sequence joins TRBV30 and TRBJ1-5; D perhaps matches TRBD1 (5 bases). The germline V gene encodes CDR1 GTSNPN and CDR2 SVGIG (reference sequence). Trimming left V 0 bases short and J 2 bases short, with 8 bases between. The CDR3 is 14 amino acids. The CDR3 protein is CAWSVGGGNQPQHF. The CDR3 DNA sequence: TGTGCCTGGAGTGTGGGGGGGGGCAATCAGCCCCAGCATTTT.

The chain uses TRBV6-5 and TRBJ2-1; D is possibly TRBD2 (6 bases). Trimming took off 8 bases at V and 8 bases at J, with 16 bases between the two ends. The CDR3 loop spans 13 amino acids. Germline V gene lookup returns CDR1 MNHEY and CDR2 SVGAGI. The CDR3 sequence is CASRRALAHEQFF. The CDR3 DNA sequence: TGTGCCAGCCGGAGGGCTCTCGCCCATGAGCAGTTCTTC.

The chain employs TRBV29-1 and TRBJ2-5; possibly TRBD1 for D (5 bases). V lost 2 bases to trimming and J lost 3 bases, with 28 bases between them. Germline CDR1 SQVTM, CDR2 ANQGSEA. The CDR3 contains 19 residues. CDR3: CSVEPPDIGRTSGEETQYF. The CDR3 coding sequence is TGCAGCGTTGAACCCCCCGACATCGGAAGGACAAGTGGGGAAGAGACCCAGTACTTC.

The chain carries TRBV18 and TRBJ1-2, with D possibly matching TRBD1 (6 bases). Per germline, CDR1 KGHSH and CDR2 LQKENI. This CDR3 contains 18 residues. Trimming removed 3 bases at V and 4 bases at J, with 24 bases between. The CDR3 region is CASSPTLATGGKGYGYTF. CDR3 coding DNA: TGTGCCAGCTCACCGACCTTAGCGACGGGGGGCAAGGGCTATGGCTACACCTTC.

This clone was recorded a few times. The CDR3 loop reads CASSQDRQGEQYF. In nucleotides, the CDR3 is TGCGCCAGCAGCCAAGATCGCCAGGGGGAGCAGTACTTC. This rearrangement joins TRBV4-3 to TRBJ2-7, with D possibly matching TRBD1 (6 bases). The CDR3 has 13 amino acids. V shed 0 bases and J shed 7 bases, with 10 bases lying between them. Germline lookup yields CDR1 LGHNA and CDR2 YSLEER.

This clone was counted a single time. The rearrangement joins TRBV5-1 to TRBJ1-3, with 7 bases fitting TRBD1. The V gene's germline CDR1 is SGHRS and CDR2 YFSETQ. CDR3 length equals 16 residues. V lost 4 bases and J lost 0; bases outside the gene matches: 7. The CDR3 DNA sequence: TGCGCCAGCAGCACCGCCGGGACAGCCTCTGGAAACACCATATATTTT. Its translation is CASSTAGTASGNTIYF.

This clone appeared once. The chain couples TRBV10-3 to TRBJ1-1; D unresolved. In germline, CDR1 is ENHRY, CDR2 SYGVKD. The CDR3 has 12 amino acids. Trimming pared 8 bases from V and 1 base from J, leaving 8 bases between. CDR3 sequence: CAIGEKNTEAFF. The CDR3 nucleotides read TGTGCCATCGGAGAAAAGAACACTGAAGCTTTCTTT.

The V gene is TRBV18, the J gene TRBJ2-3; tentatively, D is TRBD1 (6 bases). V dropped 0 bases and J dropped 5 bases, with 15 bases sitting between them. Looked up from germline, CDR1 is KGHSH and CDR2 is LQKENI. This CDR3 is built from 16 residues. CDR3 DNA: TGTGCCAGCTCACCACCTGCGAGACAGGTTAAAGATACGCAGTATTTT. It translates to CASSPPARQVKDTQYF.

V is TRBV10-2 and J is TRBJ1-2; TRBD1 is a possible D gene (6 bases). Between the trimmed V and J ends, which lost 8 bases and 0 bases, there was a span of 16 bases. CDR1 and CDR2 from the germline V gene are WSHSY and SAAADI. This CDR3 is 15 amino acids long. CDR3 nucleotides: TGCGCCAGCCATAGCACCGCAGGGGCTAACTATGGCTACACCTTC. This codes for CASHSTAGANYGYTF.

This chain uses TRBV5-1 with TRBJ1-4; 7 nucleotides align to TRBD1. Germline assignment: CDR1 SGHRS and CDR2 YFSETQ. After removal of 1 base from V and 7 bases from J, the junction contained 4 bases not matched to a gene. CDR3 length: 14 amino acids. Here the CDR3 DNA reads TGCGCCAGCAGCTTGAGGGGACAGCTTGAAAAACTGTTTTTT. The encoded protein is CASSLRGQLEKLFF.

The chain couples TRBV7-6 to TRBJ1-1; D possibly corresponds to TRBD1 (6 bases). Trimming left V 5 bases short and J 0 bases short, with 16 bases between. Germline values: CDR1 SGHVS, CDR2 FNYEAQ. CDR3 length equals 16 residues. CDR3 region: CASSRMPTGMNTEAFF. The CDR3 DNA sequence: TGTGCCAGCAGCCGAATGCCGACAGGTATGAACACTGAAGCTTTCTTT.

The CDR3 protein is CASSPPHIQGRYEQYF. The CDR3 DNA sequence: TGTGCCAGCAGCCCACCCCACATACAGGGGAGGTACGAGCAGTACTTC. J is TRBJ2-7 and V is TRBV13; D might be TRBD1 (7 bases). The CDR3 contains 16 residues. Germline CDR1 reads PRHDT; CDR2 reads FYEKMQ (reference sequence). V lost 5 bases and J 4 bases, leaving 21 bases between the germline ends.

The chain employs TRBV6-1 and TRBJ2-1; 13 bases map to TRBD2. The V and J ends lost 10 bases and 15 bases, in that order; junction bases with no gene match: 6. The CDR3 runs 11 residues. CDR1 is MNHNS and CDR2 is SASEGT in the germline V gene. Here the CDR3 reads CATRTSGSWFF. The CDR3 DNA reads TGTGCCACCAGGACTAGCGGGAGTTGGTTCTTC.

V usage is TRBV27 and J usage is TRBJ1-2; 7 bases are shared with TRBD1. The V and J ends lost 0 bases and 4 bases, in that order; junction bases with no gene match: 2. CDR3 length: 14 amino acids. The germline gives CDR1 MNHEY, CDR2 SMNVEV (reference sequence). The CDR3: CASSLSWTGYGYTF. CDR3 coding DNA: TGTGCCAGCAGTTTATCGTGGACAGGCTATGGCTACACCTTC.

The CDR3 here is CASSSPSGGRNEKLFF. As DNA, the CDR3 is TGTGCCAGCAGCTCGCCCTCGGGAGGGCGTAATGAAAAACTGTTTTTT. The chain links TRBV7-9 to TRBJ1-4; D is uncertain. The CDR3 consists of 16 residues. The germline CDR1 and CDR2 sequences are SEHNR and FQNEAQ (reference sequence). With 4 bases removed from V and 4 bases from J, the gap between germline ends came to 16 bases.

The J gene is TRBJ2-7, the V gene TRBV2, with no clear D. The CDR3 extends over 13 amino acids. V dropped 3 bases and J dropped 0 bases, with 6 bases sitting between them. The germline CDR1 and CDR2 sequences are SNHLY and FYNNEI. The CDR3 sequence: CASSDRNSYEQYF. The CDR3 bases are TGTGCCAGCAGTGACAGGAACTCCTACGAGCAGTACTTC.

This sequence joins TRBV28 and TRBJ2-2; D is perhaps TRBD2 (6 bases). The V end was cut by 3 bases, the J end by 3 bases, with 14 bases between. The CDR3 runs 16 residues. The germline V gene encodes CDR1 MDHEN and CDR2 SYDVKM. The CDR3 spells CASSFPGGPDTGELFF. The CDR3 DNA follows: TGTGCCAGCAGTTTCCCCGGGGGTCCGGACACCGGGGAGCTGTTTTTT.

This sequence joins TRBV2 and TRBJ1-2, with a weak D call TRBD1 (5 bases). The CDR3 runs 13 residues. Germline assignment: CDR1 SNHLY and CDR2 FYNNEI. Trimming shortened V by 0 bases and J by 3 bases, and 5 bases separated the two germline ends. Written as DNA, the CDR3 is TGTGCCAGCAGTGAAGCAGGGGACTATGGCTACACCTTC. Amino acid sequence: CASSEAGDYGYTF.

The chain uses TRBV28 and TRBJ1-1, with D uncertain. The V end was cut by 4 bases, the J end by 2 bases, with 5 bases between. CDR1 and CDR2 (germline): MDHEN, SYDVKM. The CDR3 contains 12 residues. DNA for the CDR3: TGTGCCAGCAGTTCACATAACACTGAAGCTTTCTTT. Translating it yields CASSSHNTEAFF.